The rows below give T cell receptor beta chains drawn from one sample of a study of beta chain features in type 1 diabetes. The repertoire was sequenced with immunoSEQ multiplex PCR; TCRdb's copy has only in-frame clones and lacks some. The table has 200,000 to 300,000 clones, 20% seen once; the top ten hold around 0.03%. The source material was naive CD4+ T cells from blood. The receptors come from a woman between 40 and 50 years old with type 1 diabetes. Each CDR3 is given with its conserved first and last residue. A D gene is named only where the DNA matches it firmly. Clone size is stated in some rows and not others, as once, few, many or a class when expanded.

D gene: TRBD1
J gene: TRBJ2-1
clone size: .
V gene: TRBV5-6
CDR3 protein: CASSLRVGQGAEQFF
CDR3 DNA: TGTGCCAGCAGCTTGAGGGTGGGACAGGGGGCTGAGCAGTTCTTC

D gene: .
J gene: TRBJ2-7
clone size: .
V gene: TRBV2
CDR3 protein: CASGGLALGEQYF
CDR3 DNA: TGTGCCAGCGGCGGTCTAGCTCTTGGCGAGCAGTACTTC

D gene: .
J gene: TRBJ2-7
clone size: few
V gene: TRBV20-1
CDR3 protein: CSAMPRGEQYF
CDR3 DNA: TGCAGTGCCATGCCGAGAGGCGAGCAGTACTTC

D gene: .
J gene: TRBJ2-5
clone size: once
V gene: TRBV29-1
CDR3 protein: CSVDSLPGETQYF
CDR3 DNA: TGCAGCGTGGACTCTCTTCCCGGGGAGACCCAGTACTTC

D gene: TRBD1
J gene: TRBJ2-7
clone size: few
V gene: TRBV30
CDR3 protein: CAWSPGTGGSEQYF
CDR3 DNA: TGTGCCTGGAGTCCCGGGACAGGGGGCTCCGAGCAGTACTTC

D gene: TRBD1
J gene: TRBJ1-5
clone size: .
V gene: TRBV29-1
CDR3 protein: CSVLQGTNQPQHF
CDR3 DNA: TGCAGCGTTTTACAGGGGACGAATCAGCCCCAGCATTTT

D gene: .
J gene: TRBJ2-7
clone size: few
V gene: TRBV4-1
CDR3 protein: CASSQGQGPIYEQYF
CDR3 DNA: TGCGCCAGCAGCCAAGGCCAGGGGCCAATCTACGAGCAGTACTTC

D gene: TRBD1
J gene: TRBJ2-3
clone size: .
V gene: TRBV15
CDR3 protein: CATSRPDRGLGSDTQYF
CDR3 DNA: TGTGCCACCAGCAGACCGGACAGGGGGCTAGGGTCAGATACGCAGTATTTT

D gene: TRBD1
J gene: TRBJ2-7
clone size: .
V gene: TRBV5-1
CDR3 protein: CASSQGQGDEQYF
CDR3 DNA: TGCGCCAGCAGCCAGGGACAGGGCGACGAGCAGTACTTC

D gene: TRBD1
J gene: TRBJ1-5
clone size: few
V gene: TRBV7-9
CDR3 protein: CASSPGWDSRNQPQHF
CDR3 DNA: TGTGCCAGCAGCCCCGGGTGGGACAGTCGCAATCAGCCCCAGCATTTT

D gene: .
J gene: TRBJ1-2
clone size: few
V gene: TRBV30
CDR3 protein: CAWSSYYGYTF
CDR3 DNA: TGTGCCTGGAGTTCGTACTATGGCTACACCTTC

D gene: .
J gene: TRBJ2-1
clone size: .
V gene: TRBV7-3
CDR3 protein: CASRSEDREQFF
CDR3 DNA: TGTGCCAGCAGATCCGAAGATCGGGAGCAGTTCTTC

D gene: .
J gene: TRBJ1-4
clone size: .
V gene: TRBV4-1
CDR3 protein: CASSREGNELFF
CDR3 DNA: TGCGCCAGCAGTCGGGAGGGTAACGAACTGTTTTTT

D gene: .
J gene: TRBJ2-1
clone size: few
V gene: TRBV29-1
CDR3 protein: CSAGLIYNEQFF
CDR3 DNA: TGCAGCGCGGGACTCATTTACAATGAGCAGTTCTTC

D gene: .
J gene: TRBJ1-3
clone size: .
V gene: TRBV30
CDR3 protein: CAHSAGAGNTIYF
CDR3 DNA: TGTGCCCACTCCGCGGGGGCTGGAAACACCATATATTTT

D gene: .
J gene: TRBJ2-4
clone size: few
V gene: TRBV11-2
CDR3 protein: CASSLGQWDIQYF
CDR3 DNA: TGTGCCAGCAGCTTAGGACAGTGGGACATTCAGTACTTC

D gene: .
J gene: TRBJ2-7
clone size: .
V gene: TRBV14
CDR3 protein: CASSPLGPRDYEQYF
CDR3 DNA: TGTGCCAGCAGCCCTCTAGGGCCGCGGGACTACGAGCAGTACTTC

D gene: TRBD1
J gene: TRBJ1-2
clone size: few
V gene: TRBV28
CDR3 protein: CASSFQGARWGYTF
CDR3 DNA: TGTGCCAGCAGTTTTCAGGGGGCGAGATGGGGCTACACCTTC

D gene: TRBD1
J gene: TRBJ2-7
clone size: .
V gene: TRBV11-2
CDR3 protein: CASSAGTGTYEQYF
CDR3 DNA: TGTGCCAGCAGCGCCGGGACAGGGACCTACGAGCAGTACTTC

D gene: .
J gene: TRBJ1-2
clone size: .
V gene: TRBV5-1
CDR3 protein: CASSSGGGYGYTF
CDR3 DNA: TGCGCCAGCAGCTCGGGGGGCGGCTATGGCTACACCTTC

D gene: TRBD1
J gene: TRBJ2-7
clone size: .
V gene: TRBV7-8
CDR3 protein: CASSTGTGGSYEQYF
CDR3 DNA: TGTGCCAGCAGCACCGGGACAGGGGGCTCCTACGAGCAGTACTTC

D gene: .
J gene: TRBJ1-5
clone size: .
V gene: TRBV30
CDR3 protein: CAWSKGVGQPQHF
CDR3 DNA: TGTGCCTGGAGTAAGGGGGTCGGTCAGCCCCAGCATTTT